The 8 T cell receptor beta chains presented below share a single source sample, sequenced in a study of blood T cell dynamics during melanoma immunotherapy. As to time point: pre-treatment baseline. The table came from immunoSEQ multiplex PCR; TCRdb's copy has only in-frame clones and leaves some out. Here the sample spans 9,000 to 10,000 clones, 86% being singletons. The sequencing here drew on blood, taken from a patient treated with checkpoint blockade. The receptors come from a human donor with melanoma.

This clone has only a few counts. V is TRBV19 and J is TRBJ1-5, with 9 bases fitting TRBD1. The CDR3 length is 15 residues. Germline CDR1 reads LNHDA; CDR2 reads SQIVND (reference sequence). With 4 bases clipped from V and 7 bases from J, the junction kept 8 bases outside the gene matches. CDR3 DNA sequence: TGTGCCAGTAGTACTGGGGACAGGGCGGGGCAGCCCCAGCATTTT. This codes for CASSTGDRAGQPQHF.

This clone appeared a few times. The chain is built from TRBV4-1 and TRBJ2-2; D not resolved. CDR1 is MGHRA, CDR2 YSYEKL, per germline. Deletions cut 1 base from V and 2 bases from J, with 5 bases between. The CDR3 has 14 residues. The CDR3, as DNA: TGCGCCAGCAGCCAAGCTGGTAACACCGGGGAGCTGTTTTTT. As protein: CASSQAGNTGELFF.

J is TRBJ1-5 and V is TRBV10-3, with TRBD1 as a possible D gene (5 bases). CDR3 length equals 17 residues. Trimming left V 10 bases short and J 2 bases short, with 24 bases between. CDR1 is ENHRY and CDR2 is SYGVKD in the germline V gene. CDR3 coding DNA: TGTGCCACCAATCCTCGACGGGACTTTAGGGGCAATCAGCCCCAGCATTTT. Protein: CATNPRRDFRGNQPQHF.

The chain is built from TRBV2 and TRBJ2-2; no clear D gene. CDR3 length: 12 amino acids. CDR1 is SNHLY and CDR2 is FYNNEI in the germline V gene. V dropped 5 bases and J dropped 6 bases, with 7 bases sitting between them. The CDR3 reads CASSQVPGELFF. The DNA for the CDR3 is TGTGCCAGCAGTCAAGTCCCCGGGGAGCTGTTTTTT.

This clone has just one count. This chain joins TRBV6-6 and TRBJ2-3, with a tentative D call TRBD1 (6 bases). Trimming shortened V by 0 bases and J by 3 bases, and 7 bases separated the two germline ends. Germline V gene lookup returns CDR1 MNHNY and CDR2 SVGAGI (reference sequence). CDR3 length equals 14 residues. The CDR3 loop is CASSYSGATDTQYF. DNA for the CDR3: TGTGCCAGCAGTTACTCGGGGGCAACAGATACGCAGTATTTT.

This chain joins TRBV10-3 and TRBJ2-3; the match to TRBD2 covers 10 bases. With V trimmed by 6 bases and J by 1 base, 4 bases remained unmatched. The CDR3 contains 15 residues. CDR1 is ENHRY and CDR2 is SYGVKD in the germline V gene. The CDR3 bases are TGTGCCATCAGCACCACTAGCGGGGGCACAGATACGCAGTATTTT. It translates to CAISTTSGGTDTQYF.

This chain joins TRBV6-5 and TRBJ2-2, with 8 bases lining up with TRBD1. Germline V lookup: CDR1 MNHEY, CDR2 SVGAGI. Germline trimming cut 5 bases from V and 4 bases from J; bases unmatched to any gene: 6. This CDR3 contains 15 residues. CDR3 in DNA: TGTGCCAGCAGTGCCCGGGACAGGCCCACCGGGGAGCTGTTTTTT. Its protein is CASSARDRPTGELFF.

The chain is built from TRBV5-1 and TRBJ2-5, with a tentative D call TRBD2 (6 bases). Germline V CDR1 and CDR2: SGHRS, YFSETQ. V shed 7 bases and J shed 1 base, with 14 bases lying between them. The CDR3 sequence is 14 residues long. The CDR3 reads CASSVGGSQETQYF. CDR3 in DNA: TGCGCCAGCTCGGTCGGAGGGTCCCAAGAGACCCAGTACTTC.